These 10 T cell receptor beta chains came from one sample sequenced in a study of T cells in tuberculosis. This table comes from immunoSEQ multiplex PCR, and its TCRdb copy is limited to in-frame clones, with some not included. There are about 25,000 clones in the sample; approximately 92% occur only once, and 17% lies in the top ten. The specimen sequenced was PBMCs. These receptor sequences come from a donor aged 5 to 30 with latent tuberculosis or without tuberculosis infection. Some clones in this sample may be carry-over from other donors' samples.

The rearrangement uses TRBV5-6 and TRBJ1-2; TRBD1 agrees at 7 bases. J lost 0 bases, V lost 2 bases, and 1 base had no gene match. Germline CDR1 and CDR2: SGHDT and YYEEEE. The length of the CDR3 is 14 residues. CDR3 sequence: CASSFGQANYGYTF. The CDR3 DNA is TGTGCCAGCAGCTTCGGACAGGCTAACTATGGCTACACCTTC.

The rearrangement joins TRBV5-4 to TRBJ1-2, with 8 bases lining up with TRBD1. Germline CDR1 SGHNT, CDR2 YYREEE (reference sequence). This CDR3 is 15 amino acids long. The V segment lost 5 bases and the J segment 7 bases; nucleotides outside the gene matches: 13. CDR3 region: CASRHSGGLPFGYTF. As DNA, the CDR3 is TGTGCCAGCAGGCACTCAGGGGGCCTTCCATTTGGCTACACCTTC.

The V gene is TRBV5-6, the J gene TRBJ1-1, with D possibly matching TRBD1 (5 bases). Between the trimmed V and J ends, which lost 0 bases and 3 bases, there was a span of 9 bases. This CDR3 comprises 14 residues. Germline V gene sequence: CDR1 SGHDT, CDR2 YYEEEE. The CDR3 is CASSLEQVDTEAFF. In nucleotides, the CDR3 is TGTGCCAGCAGCTTGGAACAGGTAGACACTGAAGCTTTCTTT.

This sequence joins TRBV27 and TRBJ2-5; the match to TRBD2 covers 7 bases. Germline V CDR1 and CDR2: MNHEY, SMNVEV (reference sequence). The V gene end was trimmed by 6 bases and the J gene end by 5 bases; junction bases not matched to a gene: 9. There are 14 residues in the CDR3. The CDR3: CASSGGRGRETQYF. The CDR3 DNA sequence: TGTGCCAGCAGCGGGGGGAGGGGCCGGGAGACCCAGTACTTC.

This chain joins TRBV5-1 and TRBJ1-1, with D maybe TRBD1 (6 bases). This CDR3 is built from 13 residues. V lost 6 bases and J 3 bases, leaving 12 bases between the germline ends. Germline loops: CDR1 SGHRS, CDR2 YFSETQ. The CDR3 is CASTLTGYTEAFF. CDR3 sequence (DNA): TGCGCCAGCACTTTAACAGGGTACACTGAAGCTTTCTTT.

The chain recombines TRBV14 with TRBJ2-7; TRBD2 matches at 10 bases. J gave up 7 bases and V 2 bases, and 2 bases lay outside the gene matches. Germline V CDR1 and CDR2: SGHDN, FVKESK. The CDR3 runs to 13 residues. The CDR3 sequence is CASSQLAGVEQYF. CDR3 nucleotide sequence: TGTGCCAGCAGCCAACTAGCGGGAGTAGAGCAGTACTTC.

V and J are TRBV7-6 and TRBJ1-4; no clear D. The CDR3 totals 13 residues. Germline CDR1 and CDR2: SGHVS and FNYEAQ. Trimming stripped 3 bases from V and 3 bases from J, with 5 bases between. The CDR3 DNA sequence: TGTGCCAGCAGCTTGGCCCCTAATGAAAAACTGTTTTTT. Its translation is CASSLAPNEKLFF.

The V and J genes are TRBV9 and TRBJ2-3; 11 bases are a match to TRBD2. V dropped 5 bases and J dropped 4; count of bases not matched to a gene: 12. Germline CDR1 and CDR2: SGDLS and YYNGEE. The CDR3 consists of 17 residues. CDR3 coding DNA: TGTGCCAGCAGTCTTACTTCCGGGACTAGCGGATCAGATACGCAGTATTTT. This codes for CASSLTSGTSGSDTQYF. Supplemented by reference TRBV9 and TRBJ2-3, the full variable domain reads DSGVTQTPKHLITATGQRVTLRCSPRSGDLSVYWYQQSLDQGLQFLIQYYNGEERAKGNILERFSAQQFPDLHSELNLSSLELGDSALYFCASSLTSGTSGSDTQYFGPGTRLTVL.

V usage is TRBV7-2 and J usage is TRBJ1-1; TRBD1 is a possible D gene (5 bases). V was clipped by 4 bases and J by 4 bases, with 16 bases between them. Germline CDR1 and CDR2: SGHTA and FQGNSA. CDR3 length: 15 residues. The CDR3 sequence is CASSSPQGRVTEAFF. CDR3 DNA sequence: TGTGCCAGCAGCTCGCCCCAGGGTAGGGTCACTGAAGCTTTCTTT. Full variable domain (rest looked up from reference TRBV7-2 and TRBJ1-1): GAGVSQSPSNKVTEKGKDVELRCDPISGHTALYWYRQSLGQGLEFLIYFQGNSAPDKSGLPSDRFSAERTGGSVSTLTIQRTQQEDSAVYLCASSSPQGRVTEAFFGQGTRLTVV.

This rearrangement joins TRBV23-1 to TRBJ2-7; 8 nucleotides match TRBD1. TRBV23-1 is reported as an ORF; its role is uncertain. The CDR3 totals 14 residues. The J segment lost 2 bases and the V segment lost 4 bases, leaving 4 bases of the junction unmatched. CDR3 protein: CASSPEDRAYEQYF. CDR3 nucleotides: TGCGCCAGCAGTCCAGAGGACAGGGCCTACGAGCAGTACTTC.